This T cell receptor beta chain was sequenced during a study of identical twins. Study-wide results and caveats: Twin pairs' shared out-of-frame alpha sequences were enriched in low generation probability. Zero-insertion results could be subject to partial confounding by invariant MAIT and iNKT cells.

TCRdb re-called the 5' RACE reads with MiXCR, one entry per CDR3 protein. The sample shows hundreds of thousands of distinct CDR3 sequences, around 7% of them seen only once. With respect to this clonotype: Its antigen is currently unknown.

Healthy Caucasians supplied all donations. The same sample was also used in a study of yellow fever vaccine responses in identical twins.

The TCR was taken from a young woman in good health. The sequenced material came from memory (CD45RO+) T cells sorted from blood.

CDR3 nucleotide sequence: TGTGCCAGCAGCCAAGCAATCAGCGGGGGTGACCATTTCGCTAGCACAGATACGCAGTATTTT. This gives the protein CASSQAISGGDHFASTDTQYF. This sequence joins TRBV4-2 and TRBJ2-3, with TRBD2 identical over 8 bases. V shed 1 base, J shed 0 bases, and the junction held 18 bases outside the gene matches. Germline CDR1 and CDR2: LGHNA and YNFKEQ. The CDR3 extends over 21 amino acids.